Listed here are 22 T cell receptor beta chains from one sample, sequenced in a study of cytomegalovirus exposure and HLA in healthy donors (dated by TCRdb to 2016 to 2017). Receptor libraries were prepared by the immunoSEQ multiplex PCR assay. The multiplex PCR relied on a mix of 60 forward primers for TCR Vbeta segments and 13 reverse primers for TCR Jbeta segments. TCRdb's version of the immuneACCESS table is confined to in-frame rearrangements and falls short of the full clone set. An unresolved V gene accounts for under half of the shortfall where checked; the remainder is of unknown origin. Counted in this sample were under 200,000 clones; approximately 11% of them appeared once. The ten top clones hold over 6.5% of the sample. Sequenced material: PBMCs. The source of these receptors is a man between 50 and 59 years old in good health and CMV-seropositive.

The rearrangement joins TRBV7-2 to TRBJ1-2, with D possibly TRBD1 on 5 matching bases. Per germline, CDR1 SGHTA and CDR2 FQGNSA. There are 13 residues in the CDR3. V was shortened by 2 bases and J by 5 bases, with 9 bases between the two germline ends. The CDR3 DNA reads as TGTGCCAGCAGCTTATGGGGCACGTATGGCTACACCTTC. It is translated as CASSLWGTYGYTF.

This clone has only a few counts. The chain joins TRBV28 to TRBJ1-4; D possibly corresponds to TRBD1 (5 bases). This CDR3 comprises 15 residues. The germline gives CDR1 MDHEN, CDR2 SYDVKM. V lost 6 bases, J lost 0 bases, and 11 bases lay in between. This CDR3 reads CASSSEQATNEKLFF. The DNA for the CDR3 is TGTGCCAGCAGCTCCGAACAGGCAACTAATGAAAAACTGTTTTTT.

The sample holds a few counts of this clone. The chain combines TRBV28 with TRBJ1-3; TRBD1 agrees at 7 bases. The CDR3 is 15 residues long. The germline V gene has CDR1 MDHEN and CDR2 SYDVKM. With V trimmed by 6 bases and J by 0 bases, 5 bases remained unmatched. The CDR3 reads CASSSTGVSGNTIYF. The CDR3 coding sequence is TGTGCCAGCAGCTCTACAGGGGTCTCTGGAAACACCATATATTTT.

The CDR3 DNA reads TGTGCCAGTAGTCCCCGCCGGGTCGAGACCCAGTACTTC. This encodes CASSPRRVETQYF. V usage is TRBV19 and J usage is TRBJ2-5, with D hard to call. CDR1 is LNHDA, CDR2 SQIVND, per germline (reference sequence). CDR3 length equals 13 residues. Trimming pared 5 bases from V and 5 bases from J, leaving 12 bases between.

The chain employs TRBV5-4 and TRBJ1-1, with 9 bases matching TRBD1. The V gene's germline CDR1 is SGHNT and CDR2 YYREEE (reference sequence). This CDR3 is built from 15 residues. Losses at the gene ends were 0 bases for V and 0 bases for J; bases not matched to a gene: 0. In DNA form, the CDR3 reads TGTGCCAGCAGCTTGGGGACAGGGGTGAACACTGAAGCTTTCTTT. This translates into CASSLGTGVNTEAFF.

This clone has only a few counts. The rearrangement uses TRBV5-6 and TRBJ1-1; 8 bases map to TRBD1. CDR3 length: 16 amino acids. From germline, CDR1 is SGHDT and CDR2 YYEEEE. V was clipped by 4 bases and J by 2 bases; unmatched bases: 10. CDR3 nucleotides: TGTGCCAGCAGCCCACGGCTAGGGACAGGAAACACTGAAGCTTTCTTT. The encoded protein is CASSPRLGTGNTEAFF.

V is TRBV7-5 and J is TRBJ2-3; the table calls TRBD2, which could not be checked here. TRBV7-5 is noted as a pseudogene. This CDR3 contains 14 residues. DNA for the CDR3: TGTGCCAGAAGGAGCGGTGAGGACACAGATACGCAGTATTTT. This sequence encodes CARRSGEDTDTQYF.

This clone turned up a few times. The gene calls are TRBV5-1 and TRBJ1-2; no firm D call. The V gene's germline CDR1 is SGHRS and CDR2 YFSETQ. V was cut by 4 bases and J by 8 bases, with 21 bases left in between. The CDR3 spans 15 residues. The CDR3 DNA sequence: TGCGCCAGCAGCACGGGGAACAGCGCCGCATGGGGCTACACCTTC. Protein product: CASSTGNSAAWGYTF.

The genes are TRBV12-5 and TRBJ2-2; D might be TRBD1 (5 bases). The ends were cut back, 4 bases at V and 3 bases at J, with 21 bases in the middle. The CDR3 contains 18 residues. Germline CDR1 is LGHNT and CDR2 is FRNRAP. Here the CDR3 reads CASGSPPGFGAYTGELFF. CDR3 coding DNA: TGTGCTAGTGGTTCACCTCCAGGGTTTGGGGCCTACACCGGGGAGCTGTTTTTT.

The table lists this clone with a few counts. This rearrangement joins TRBV27 to TRBJ1-2; no definite D call. CDR1 is MNHEY, CDR2 SMNVEV, per germline (reference sequence). V gave up 6 bases and J gave up 0 bases, with 14 bases separating them. The CDR3 is 15 amino acids. The CDR3, as DNA: TGTGCCAGCAGCGGTGGGAGCTTAGCTAACTATGGCTACACCTTC. Encoded protein: CASSGGSLANYGYTF.

The chain carries TRBV19 and TRBJ1-5; a weak D match, TRBD1 (5 bases). The CDR3 totals 16 residues. CDR1 is LNHDA and CDR2 is SQIVND in the germline V gene (reference sequence). V lost 7 bases and J lost 4, with 20 bases in between. The CDR3 sequence: CASNTHSTGSNQPQHF. The DNA for the CDR3 is TGTGCCAGTAATACCCACTCTACAGGTTCGAATCAGCCCCAGCATTTT.

This clone occurred a few times. At one boundary the junction diverges from the germline segment, which might be a read error. The chain carries TRBV7-9 and TRBJ1-3, with unresolved D. Germline values: CDR1 SEHNR, CDR2 FQNEAQ (reference sequence). The CDR3 extends over 19 amino acids. DNA for the CDR3: TGTGCCAGCAGCTTAGGGGCTCTACACCTAACCCCCACTGGAAACACTATATATTTT. As protein: CASSLGALHLTPTGNTIYF.

The rearrangement joins TRBV6-6 to TRBJ1-3; unclear D gene. The CDR3 is 12 residues long. The V end lost 7 bases, the J end lost 0 bases, and 4 bases lay between the germline ends. CDR1 is MNHNY, CDR2 SVGAGI, per germline (reference sequence). The CDR3 DNA reads TGTGCCAGCACCTCCTCTGGAAACACCATATATTTT. It encodes CASTSSGNTIYF.

This clone has only a few counts. The chain joins TRBV7-2 to TRBJ2-1, with 10 nucleotides matching TRBD2. This CDR3 comprises 19 residues. The trim removed 8 bases at V and 0 bases at J, leaving 16 bases unmatched. CDR1 and CDR2 from the germline V gene are SGHTA and FQGNSA. The DNA for the CDR3 is TGTGCCAGCGGGGGCCCCAGGGAGCGGGGGGGCCTCTCCTACAATGAGCAGTTCTTC. As protein: CASGGPRERGGLSYNEQFF.

V usage is TRBV27 and J usage is TRBJ1-2, with D possibly matching TRBD1 (6 bases). The length of the CDR3 is 15 residues. V was shortened by 4 bases and J by 4 bases, with 16 bases between the two germline ends. In germline, CDR1 is MNHEY, CDR2 SMNVEV (reference sequence). CDR3 DNA: TGTGCCAGCAGTTCCCGGACAGTTCTTTCCTATGGCTACACCTTC. It encodes CASSSRTVLSYGYTF.

This clone came up a few times. This chain uses TRBV2 with TRBJ1-6, with D tentatively TRBD1 (6 bases). CDR1 is SNHLY and CDR2 is FYNNEI in the germline V gene. Trimming removed 5 bases at V and 7 bases at J, with 15 bases between. This CDR3 is built from 15 residues. The CDR3 sequence: CASSTNRATNSPLHF. The CDR3 region has the DNA TGTGCCAGCAGTACCAACAGGGCGACCAATTCACCCCTCCACTTT.

This clone was counted between two and nine times. The V call is TRBV12-5, the J call TRBJ1-4; D call uncertain. Germline V lookup: CDR1 LGHNT, CDR2 FRNRAP. The CDR3 loop spans 16 amino acids. V was cut by 6 bases and J by 7 bases, with 21 bases left in between. The CDR3: CASGAPVEPLTEKLFF. For the CDR3, the DNA is TGTGCTAGTGGGGCCCCTGTGGAGCCTTTGACTGAAAAACTGTTTTTT. The full variable domain, completed using reference TRBV12-5 and TRBJ1-4, is DARVTQTPRHKVTEMGQEVTMRCQPILGHNTVFWYRQTMMQGLELLAYFRNRAPLDDSGMPKDRFSAEMPDATLATLKIQPSEPRDSAVYFCASGAPVEPLTEKLFFGSGTQLSVL.

This clone was counted between two and nine times. This chain joins TRBV6-1 and TRBJ2-3; D is possibly TRBD1 (6 bases). With 2 bases removed from V and 0 bases from J, the gap between germline ends came to 9 bases. Germline V gene data show CDR1 as MNHNS and CDR2 as SASEGT. CDR3 length: 15 amino acids. The CDR3 DNA reads TGTGCCAGCAGTGAACGGGACAAAAGCACAGATACGCAGTATTTT. The encoded protein is CASSERDKSTDTQYF.

This clone turned up a few times. The CDR3 region is CASRSVGADQETQYF. CDR3 DNA sequence: TGTGCCAGCAGGTCCGTGGGAGCGGACCAAGAGACCCAGTACTTC. The chain is built from TRBV6-6 and TRBJ2-5, with D tentatively TRBD2 (5 bases). Germline V gene sequence: CDR1 MNHNY, CDR2 SVGAGI (reference sequence). Between the trimmed V and J ends, which lost 6 bases and 0 bases, there was a span of 14 bases. This CDR3 spans 15 amino acids.

This clone occurred a few times. Additional DNA sequences in this sample encode the identical CDR3. The gene calls are TRBV5-1 and TRBJ2-7; D gene ambiguous. This CDR3 is built from 13 residues. The germline V gene has CDR1 SGHRS and CDR2 YFSETQ. V dropped 0 bases and J dropped 2 bases, with 6 bases sitting between them. CDR3 sequence: CASSLDRAYEQYF. The CDR3 coding sequence is TGCGCCAGCAGCTTGGACAGAGCCTACGAGCAGTACTTC.

V usage is TRBV11-3 and J usage is TRBJ1-2, with D perhaps TRBD1 (6 bases). This CDR3 contains 14 residues. CDR1 and CDR2 (germline): SGHNT, YENEEA. V was pared by 5 bases and J by 8 bases, with 18 bases between. The CDR3 nucleotides are TGTGCCAGCAGCCATCCGGGGGGGGCGCAGGGCTACACCTTC. Amino acid sequence: CASSHPGGAQGYTF. Drawing the rest from reference TRBV11-3 and TRBJ1-2, the complete variable domain is EAGVVQSPRYKIIEKKQPVAFWCNPISGHNTLYWYLQNLGQGPELLIRYENEEAVDDSQLPKDRFSAERLKGVDSTLKIQPAELGDSAVYLCASSHPGGAQGYTFGSGTRLTVV.

This clone showed up just a few times. The chain combines TRBV6-5 with TRBJ2-7; 8 nucleotides line up with TRBD1. The CDR3 is made up of 13 amino acids. V shed 6 bases, J shed 12 bases, and the junction held 13 bases outside the gene matches. Germline V gene sequence: CDR1 MNHEY, CDR2 SVGAGI. The CDR3 loop is CASRPFQGAAGYV. CDR3 bases: TGTGCCAGCAGGCCGTTCCAGGGGGCGGCCGGGTACGTC.